The 18 T cell receptor beta chains below all came from one sample that was sequenced in a study of cytomegalovirus exposure and HLA in healthy donors. It was with 60 Vbeta and 13 Jbeta primers that the PCR ran. TCRdb's table, derived via immunoSEQ multiplex PCR, lists solely in-frame clones and lacks some. The table shows more than 95,000 clones, with roughly 80% occurring only once. The sequencing sample was made of PBMCs. The receptors were sampled from a man aged 25 to 40 in good health and CMV-seronegative.

This clone was seen just once. The chain couples TRBV28 to TRBJ2-5; D is undetermined. This CDR3 region has 13 residues. Trimming stripped 3 bases from V and 1 base from J, with 6 bases between. Germline loops: CDR1 MDHEN, CDR2 SYDVKM. The CDR3 sequence: CASSFPGQETQYF. CDR3 nucleotide sequence: TGTGCCAGCAGTTTCCCGGGCCAAGAGACCCAGTACTTC.

This chain uses TRBV5-1 with TRBJ1-5, with D tentatively TRBD1 (6 bases). CDR1 and CDR2 (germline): SGHRS, YFSETQ. V was trimmed by 0 bases and J by 7 bases, leaving 8 bases between them. The CDR3 sequence is 13 residues long. In DNA form, the CDR3 reads TGCGCCAGCAGCTTGGGGCAGGGGCAGCCCCAGCATTTT. Its translation: CASSLGQGQPQHF.

The V gene is TRBV9, the J gene TRBJ1-5, with 7 bases identical to TRBD1. From germline, CDR1 is SGDLS and CDR2 YYNGEE. The CDR3 has 14 amino acids. With 2 bases clipped from V and 8 bases from J, the junction kept 7 bases outside the gene matches. This CDR3 reads CASSVTGDGEPQHF. The CDR3 DNA reads as TGTGCCAGCAGCGTTACAGGGGATGGGGAGCCCCAGCATTTT. Full variable domain (remainder filled in from reference TRBV9 and TRBJ1-5): DSGVTQTPKHLITATGQRVTLRCSPRSGDLSVYWYQQSLDQGLQFLIQYYNGEERAKGNILERFSAQQFPDLHSELNLSSLELGDSALYFCASSVTGDGEPQHFGDGTRLSIL.

The chain is built from TRBV7-9 and TRBJ1-1; weak D call: TRBD1 (6 bases). Trimming cost V 2 bases and J 9 bases, with 13 bases left between them. CDR1 and CDR2 from the germline V gene are SEHNR and FQNEAQ (reference sequence). The CDR3 runs to 13 residues. This CDR3 is CASSLSSGGKAFF. The CDR3 DNA reads as TGTGCCAGCAGCTTAAGTTCTGGGGGCAAAGCTTTCTTT.

This clone was found a few times. This specimen includes other DNA sequences encoding the same CDR3. The chain couples TRBV10-3 to TRBJ1-1; D is undetermined. Germline V CDR1 and CDR2: ENHRY, SYGVKD. Trimming left V 0 bases short and J 7 bases short, with 6 bases between. The CDR3 is 12 amino acids. The CDR3 reads CAISESGFEAFF. Written as DNA, the CDR3 is TGTGCCATCAGTGAGTCCGGGTTTGAAGCTTTCTTT.

This clone was seen more than once but under ten times. The chain combines TRBV7-2 with TRBJ1-2; a weak D match, TRBD1 (6 bases). Germline lookup yields CDR1 SGHTA and CDR2 FQGNSA. The germline V and J ends were trimmed by 5 bases and 2 bases, with 12 bases remaining between them. The CDR3 has 14 residues. The CDR3 sequence is CASSGQLKNYGYTF. CDR3 bases: TGTGCCAGCAGCGGACAGCTTAAAAACTATGGCTACACCTTC.

The chain joins TRBV30 to TRBJ2-7, with 11 bases identical to TRBD1. The junction had 10 bases not matched to a gene; V was cut back by 5 bases and J by 7 bases. The CDR3 extends over 14 amino acids. The germline gives CDR1 GTSNPN, CDR2 SVGIG (reference sequence). CDR3 region: CAWAPLDRGREQYF. Here the CDR3 DNA reads TGTGCCTGGGCCCCATTGGACAGGGGGCGGGAGCAGTACTTC.

The rearrangement joins TRBV4-1 to TRBJ2-7; TRBD1 agrees at 9 bases. V lost 0 bases and J lost 7; bases outside the gene matches: 7. Germline values: CDR1 MGHRA, CDR2 YSYEKL. This CDR3 has 15 residues. The CDR3 sequence is CASSQDGTGNREQYF. Here the CDR3 DNA reads TGCGCCAGCAGCCAAGACGGGACAGGGAATAGGGAGCAGTACTTC.

The chain uses TRBV19 and TRBJ1-5; D ambiguous. V dropped 3 bases and J dropped 7 bases, with 13 bases sitting between them. The CDR3 is 14 residues long. From germline, CDR1 is LNHDA and CDR2 SQIVND (reference sequence). The CDR3 coding sequence is TGTGCCAGTAGTATGGAAGGCCCTAGCCAGCCCCAGCATTTT. It specifies CASSMEGPSQPQHF. Full variable domain (rest looked up from reference TRBV19 and TRBJ1-5): DGGITQSPKYLFRKEGQNVTLSCEQNLNHDAMYWYRQDPGQGLRLIYYSQIVNDFQKGDIAEGYSVSREKKESFPLTVTSAQKNPTAFYLCASSMEGPSQPQHFGDGTRLSIL.

J is TRBJ2-7 and V is TRBV5-1; TRBD1 might be the D (5 bases). Germline CDR1 and CDR2: SGHRS and YFSETQ. This CDR3 has 14 amino acids. V was pared by 0 bases and J by 3 bases, with 10 bases between. The CDR3 loop is CASSLGRVGYEQYF. For the CDR3, the DNA is TGCGCCAGCAGCTTGGGCAGGGTAGGCTACGAGCAGTACTTC.

This chain uses TRBV5-1 with TRBJ1-1, with D perhaps matching TRBD1 (5 bases). CDR3 length: 13 amino acids. Trimming removed 2 bases at V and 1 base at J, with 6 bases between. The germline CDR1 and CDR2 sequences are SGHRS and YFSETQ. The CDR3 DNA reads TGCGCCAGCAGCTTCAGGGAGAACACTGAAGCTTTCTTT. Its protein product is CASSFRENTEAFF.

The chain combines TRBV30 with TRBJ2-7; TRBD2 matches 7 bases. From germline, CDR1 is GTSNPN and CDR2 SVGIG (reference sequence). CDR3 length: 13 amino acids. The ends lost 3 bases at V and 4 bases at J; junction bases unmatched: 6. CDR3 in amino acids: CAWRVSGTYEQYF. CDR3 DNA: TGTGCCTGGAGGGTCAGCGGGACTTACGAGCAGTACTTC.

The rearrangement joins TRBV5-1 to TRBJ2-7; 8 bases line up with TRBD2. The CDR3 contains 14 residues. J gave up 1 base and V 7 bases, and 7 bases lay outside the gene matches. Germline CDR1 reads SGHRS; CDR2 reads YFSETQ. The CDR3 is CASRGGMGSYEQYF. DNA of the CDR3: TGCGCCAGCCGGGGGGGCATGGGATCCTACGAGCAGTACTTC.

CDR3 in amino acids: CASSFLAGGPGIEEQYF. In DNA, the CDR3 is TGTGCCAGCAGCTTTCTCGCGGGGGGGCCGGGTATAGAGGAGCAGTACTTC. The chain joins TRBV7-2 to TRBJ2-7; TRBD2 agrees at 9 bases. Losses at the gene ends were 3 bases for V and 7 bases for J; bases not matched to a gene: 16. Germline V lookup: CDR1 SGHTA, CDR2 FQGNSA. The CDR3 runs to 17 residues.

This clone was observed once. The chain recombines TRBV5-5 with TRBJ2-3; D unresolved. Germline assignment: CDR1 SGHKS and CDR2 YYEKEE (reference sequence). V lost 0 bases and J lost 2, with 10 bases in between. CDR3 length equals 15 residues. The CDR3 DNA sequence: TGTGCCAGCAGCTTGGACACACATTACACAGATACGCAGTATTTT. Encoded protein: CASSLDTHYTDTQYF.

This chain connects TRBV15 to TRBJ1-1, with D possibly TRBD1 on 5 matching bases. Per germline, CDR1 LNHNV and CDR2 YYDKDF (reference sequence). Trimming stripped 1 base from V and 1 base from J, with 13 bases between. There are 16 residues in the CDR3. The CDR3 sequence is CATSRVGGDGNTEAFF. CDR3 nucleotides: TGTGCCACCAGCAGAGTCGGAGGGGATGGGAACACTGAAGCTTTCTTT. Together with reference TRBV15 and TRBJ1-1, the CDR3 gives the full variable domain: DAMVIQNPRYQVTQFGKPVTLSCSQTLNHNVMYWYQQKSSQAPKLLFHYYDKDFNNEADTPDNFQSRRPNTSFCFLDIRSPGLGDTAMYLCATSRVGGDGNTEAFFGQGTRLTVV.

This clone was found a few times. The V call is TRBV30, the J call TRBJ1-2; D is ambiguous. Germline values: CDR1 GTSNPN, CDR2 SVGIG (reference sequence). V was shortened by 0 bases and J by 7 bases, with 18 bases between the two germline ends. This CDR3 has 15 residues. CDR3 nucleotide sequence: TGTGCCTGGAGTGTAATCCCCGTTTCCCAGGTTGGCTACACCTTC. It encodes CAWSVIPVSQVGYTF.

The chain has TRBV5-8 and TRBJ1-1; possible D gene TRBD1, 5 bases. The CDR3 loop spans 14 amino acids. Germline V gene lookup returns CDR1 SGHTS and CDR2 YDEGEE. Trimming took off 1 base at V and 3 bases at J, with 10 bases between the two ends. The CDR3 sequence: CASSLWGGDTEAFF. CDR3 in DNA: TGTGCCAGCAGCTTGTGGGGGGGGGACACTGAAGCTTTCTTT.